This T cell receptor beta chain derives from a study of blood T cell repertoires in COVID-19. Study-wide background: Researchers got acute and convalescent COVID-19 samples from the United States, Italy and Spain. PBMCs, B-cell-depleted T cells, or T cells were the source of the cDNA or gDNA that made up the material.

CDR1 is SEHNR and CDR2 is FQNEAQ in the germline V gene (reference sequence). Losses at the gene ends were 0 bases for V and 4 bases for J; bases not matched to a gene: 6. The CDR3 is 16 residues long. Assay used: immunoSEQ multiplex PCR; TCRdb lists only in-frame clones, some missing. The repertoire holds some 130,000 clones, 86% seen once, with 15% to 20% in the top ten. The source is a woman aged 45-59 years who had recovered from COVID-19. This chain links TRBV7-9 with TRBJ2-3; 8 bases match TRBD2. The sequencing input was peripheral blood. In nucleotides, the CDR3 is TGTGCCAGCAGCTTAGCGGGTCGGGGGGGCGCAGATACGCAGTATTTT. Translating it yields CASSLAGRGGADTQYF. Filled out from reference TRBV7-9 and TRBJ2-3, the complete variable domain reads DTGVSQNPRHKITKRGQNVTFRCDPISEHNRLYWYRQTLGQGPEFLTYFQNEAQLEKSRLLSDRFSAERPKGSFSTLEIQRTEQGDSAMYLCASSLAGRGGADTQYFGPGTRLTVL.